The sample holds many counts of the clone carrying this T cell receptor (beta chain). The CDR3 length is 15 residues. The trim removed 0 bases at V and 3 bases at J, leaving 2 bases unmatched. CDR1 is SGHRS, CDR2 YFSETQ, per germline. MiXCR, run by TCRdb on the 5' RACE reads, gives a single entry per CDR3 protein. Here the sample spans approximately 250,000 distinct CDR3 sequences, over 6.5% being singletons. This entry comes from a study of T cells after yellow fever vaccination. This sequence originates from a man under 40 who received the YFV17D yellow fever vaccine. The sequenced sample was CD4+ T cells sorted from PBMCs, obtained on the day of the yellow fever booster vaccination. This chain joins TRBV5-1 and TRBJ2-1; 8 nucleotides match TRBD1. Here the CDR3 reads CASSLGGQVYNEQFF. The CDR3 DNA sequence: TGCGCCAGCAGCTTGGGGGGACAGGTCTACAATGAGCAGTTCTTC.